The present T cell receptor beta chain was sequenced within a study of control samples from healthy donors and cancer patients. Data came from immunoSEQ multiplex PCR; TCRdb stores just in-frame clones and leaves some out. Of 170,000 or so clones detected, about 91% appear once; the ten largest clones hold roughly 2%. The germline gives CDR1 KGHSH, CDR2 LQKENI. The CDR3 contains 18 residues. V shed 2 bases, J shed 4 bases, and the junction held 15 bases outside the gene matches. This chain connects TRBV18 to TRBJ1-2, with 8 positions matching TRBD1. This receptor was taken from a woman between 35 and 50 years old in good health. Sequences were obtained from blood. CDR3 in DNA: TGTGCCAGCTCACCATTACAAGCCGAAACAGGGGGGACCTATGGCTACACCTTC. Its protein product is CASSPLQAETGGTYGYTF.